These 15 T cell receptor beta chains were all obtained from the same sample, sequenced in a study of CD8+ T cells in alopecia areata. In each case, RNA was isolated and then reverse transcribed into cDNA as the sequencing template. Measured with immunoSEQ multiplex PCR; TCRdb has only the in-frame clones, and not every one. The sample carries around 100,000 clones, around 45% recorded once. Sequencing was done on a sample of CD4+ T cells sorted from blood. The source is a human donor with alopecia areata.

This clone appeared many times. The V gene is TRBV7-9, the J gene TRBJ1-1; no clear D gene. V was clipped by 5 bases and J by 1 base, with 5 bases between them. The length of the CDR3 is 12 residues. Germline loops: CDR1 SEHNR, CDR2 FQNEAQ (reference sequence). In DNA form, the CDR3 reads TGTGCCAGCAGCCCGCGGAACACTGAAGCTTTCTTT. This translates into CASSPRNTEAFF.

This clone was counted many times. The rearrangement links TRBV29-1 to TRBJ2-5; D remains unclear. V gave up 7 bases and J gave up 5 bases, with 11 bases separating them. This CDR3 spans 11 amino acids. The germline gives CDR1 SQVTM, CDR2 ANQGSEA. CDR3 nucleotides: TGCAGCGGCACCAGAAGTGAGACCCAGTACTTC. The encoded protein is CSGTRSETQYF.

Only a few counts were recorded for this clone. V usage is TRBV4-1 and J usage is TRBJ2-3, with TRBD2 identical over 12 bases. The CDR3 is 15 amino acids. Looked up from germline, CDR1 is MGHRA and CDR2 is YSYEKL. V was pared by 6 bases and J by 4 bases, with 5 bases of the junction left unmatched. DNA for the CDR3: TGCGCCAGCAGTCGACTAGCGGGAGCGGCAGATACGCAGTATTTT. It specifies CASSRLAGAADTQYF.

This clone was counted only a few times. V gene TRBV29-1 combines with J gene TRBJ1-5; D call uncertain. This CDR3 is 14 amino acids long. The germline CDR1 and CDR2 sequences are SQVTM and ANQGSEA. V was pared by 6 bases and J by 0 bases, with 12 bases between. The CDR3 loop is CSVGEPNSNQPQHF. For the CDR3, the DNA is TGCAGCGTAGGAGAACCTAATAGCAATCAGCCCCAGCATTTT.

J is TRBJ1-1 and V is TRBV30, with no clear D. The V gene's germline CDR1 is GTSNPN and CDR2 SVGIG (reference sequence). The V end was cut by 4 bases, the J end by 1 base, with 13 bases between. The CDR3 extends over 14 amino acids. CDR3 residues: CAWNEGVQNTEAFF. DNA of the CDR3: TGTGCCTGGAATGAGGGAGTGCAGAACACTGAAGCTTTCTTT.

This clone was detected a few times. The CDR3 here is CASSLAATDTQYF. The DNA of the CDR3 is TGTGCCAGCAGCTTGGCAGCCACAGATACGCAGTATTTT. The rearrangement joins TRBV5-4 to TRBJ2-3; D is ambiguous. V lost 0 bases and J lost 2, with 4 bases in between. Germline V gene sequence: CDR1 SGHNT, CDR2 YYREEE (reference sequence). This CDR3 contains 13 residues.

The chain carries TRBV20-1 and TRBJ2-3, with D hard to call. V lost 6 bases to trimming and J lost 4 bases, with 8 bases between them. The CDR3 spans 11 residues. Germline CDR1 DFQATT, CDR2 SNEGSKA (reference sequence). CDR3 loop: CSAGTADTQYF. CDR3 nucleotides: TGCAGTGCAGGTACCGCAGATACGCAGTATTTT.

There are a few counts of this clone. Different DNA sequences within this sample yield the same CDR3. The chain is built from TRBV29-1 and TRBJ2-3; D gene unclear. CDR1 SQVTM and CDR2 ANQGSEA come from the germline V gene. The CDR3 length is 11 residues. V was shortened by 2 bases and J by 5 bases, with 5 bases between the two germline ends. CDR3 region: CSVEKGDTQYF. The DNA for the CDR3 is TGCAGCGTTGAAAAGGGAGATACGCAGTATTTT.

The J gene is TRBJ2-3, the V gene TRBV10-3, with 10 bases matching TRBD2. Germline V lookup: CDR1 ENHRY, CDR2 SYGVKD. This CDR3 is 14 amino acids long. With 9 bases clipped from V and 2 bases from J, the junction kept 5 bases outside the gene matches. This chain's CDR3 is CAIASGRDTDTQYF. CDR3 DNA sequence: TGTGCCATTGCCAGCGGGAGGGACACAGATACGCAGTATTTT.

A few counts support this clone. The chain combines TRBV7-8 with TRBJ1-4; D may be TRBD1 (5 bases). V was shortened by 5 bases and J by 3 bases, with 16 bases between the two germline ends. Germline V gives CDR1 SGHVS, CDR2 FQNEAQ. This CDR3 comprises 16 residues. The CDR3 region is CASSVGFAGPNEKLFF. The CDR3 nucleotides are TGTGCCAGCAGCGTAGGATTTGCAGGGCCTAATGAAAAACTGTTTTTT.

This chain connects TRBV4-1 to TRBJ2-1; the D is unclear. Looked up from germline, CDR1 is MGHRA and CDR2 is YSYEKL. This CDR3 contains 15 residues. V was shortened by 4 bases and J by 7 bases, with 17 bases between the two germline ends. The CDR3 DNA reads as TGCGCCAGCAGCCCGCGCTCCGGGTCGAGGAATGAGCAGTTCTTC. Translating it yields CASSPRSGSRNEQFF.

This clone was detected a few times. The CDR3 is CASSDTGWNNEQFF. The CDR3 bases are TGTGCCAGCAGCGACACAGGGTGGAACAATGAGCAGTTCTTC. The chain combines TRBV6-5 with TRBJ2-1; D might be TRBD1 (6 bases). Germline values: CDR1 MNHEY, CDR2 SVGAGI. Between the trimmed V and J ends, which lost 6 bases and 5 bases, there was a span of 14 bases. There are 14 residues in the CDR3.

In DNA, the CDR3 is TGTGCCAGCACCGGGACTGGGACAGATACGCAGTATTTT. Protein: CASTGTGTDTQYF. The chain has TRBV28 and TRBJ2-3; a weak D match, TRBD2 (6 bases). Trimming stripped 7 bases from V and 3 bases from J, with 11 bases between. CDR1 and CDR2 from the germline V gene are MDHEN and SYDVKM. The CDR3 extends over 13 amino acids.

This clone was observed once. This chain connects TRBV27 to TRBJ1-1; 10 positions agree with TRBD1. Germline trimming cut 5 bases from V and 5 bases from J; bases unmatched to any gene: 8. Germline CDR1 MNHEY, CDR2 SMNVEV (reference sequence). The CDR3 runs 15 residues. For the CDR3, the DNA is TGTGCCAGCAGTACTAGGGACAGGGGTGGGACTGAAGCTTTCTTT. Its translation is CASSTRDRGGTEAFF.

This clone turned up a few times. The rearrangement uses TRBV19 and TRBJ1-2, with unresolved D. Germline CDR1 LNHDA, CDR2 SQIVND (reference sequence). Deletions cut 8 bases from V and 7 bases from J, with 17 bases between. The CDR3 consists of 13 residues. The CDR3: CASGSRIAAGYTF. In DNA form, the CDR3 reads TGTGCCAGTGGTTCCAGGATAGCTGCTGGCTACACCTTC. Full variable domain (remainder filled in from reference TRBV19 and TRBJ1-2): DGGITQSPKYLFRKEGQNVTLSCEQNLNHDAMYWYRQDPGQGLRLIYYSQIVNDFQKGDIAEGYSVSREKKESFPLTVTSAQKNPTAFYLCASGSRIAAGYTFGSGTRLTVV.